Each of the 25 T cell receptor beta chains below was sequenced from the same sample in a study of blood T cell repertoires in COVID-19. Sequencing was performed with immunoSEQ multiplex PCR; in TCRdb, only in-frame clones are kept and a portion is missing. The sample lists 120,000 or so clones, 85% seen once, with less than 8.5% in the top ten. The sample was peripheral blood. The receptors shown here come from a man at least 80 years old with active or convalescent COVID-19.

The count of this clone is one. This rearrangement joins TRBV3-1 (or the pseudogene TRBV3-2) to TRBJ1-2; D may be TRBD1 (6 bases). CDR3 length equals 13 residues. Germline assignment: CDR1 LGHDT and CDR2 YNNKEL (reference sequence). V was trimmed by 8 bases and J by 4 bases, leaving 14 bases between them. The CDR3 loop is CASSDRSFYGYTF. The CDR3 bases are TGTGCCAGCTCAGACAGGAGCTTCTATGGCTACACCTTC.

The V and J genes are TRBV19 and TRBJ2-2, with 8 bases lining up with TRBD1. In germline, CDR1 is LNHDA, CDR2 SQIVND (reference sequence). The length of the CDR3 is 16 residues. V lost 3 bases, J lost 0 bases, and 3 bases stayed unmatched. CDR3 region: CASSIRTGSNTGELFF. Written as DNA, the CDR3 is TGTGCCAGTAGTATCAGGACAGGGTCGAACACCGGGGAGCTGTTTTTT.

The V call is TRBV30, the J call TRBJ2-7; D remains unclear. V lost 1 base and J lost 1, with 5 bases in between. In germline, CDR1 is GTSNPN, CDR2 SVGIG (reference sequence). The CDR3 runs to 12 residues. CDR3 nucleotides: TGTGCCTGGAGTGGCGGTTCCTACGAGCAGTACTTC. It yields the protein CAWSGGSYEQYF.

In this sample, this clone turned up once. The rearrangement links TRBV7-2 to TRBJ2-7; TRBD1 agrees at 7 bases. The germline gives CDR1 SGHTA, CDR2 FQGNSA. This CDR3 contains 15 residues. V trimming: 5 bases; J trimming: 0 bases; junction bases outside the gene matches: 7. The CDR3 DNA is TGTGCCAGCAGCGGGACACAGGGGAGCTCCTACGAGCAGTACTTC. It yields the protein CASSGTQGSSYEQYF. Complete variable domain (other parts from reference TRBV7-2 and TRBJ2-7): GAGVSQSPSNKVTEKGKDVELRCDPISGHTALYWYRQSLGQGLEFLIYFQGNSAPDKSGLPSDRFSAERTGGSVSTLTIQRTQQEDSAVYLCASSGTQGSSYEQYFGPGTRLTVT.

This chain links TRBV10-3 with TRBJ1-1; the D is unclear. Germline V gene data show CDR1 as ENHRY and CDR2 as SYGVKD. Between the trimmed V and J ends, which lost 6 bases and 2 bases, there was a span of 7 bases. The CDR3 is 12 residues long. For the CDR3, the DNA is TGTGCCATCAGCCGAGAAAACACTGAAGCTTTCTTT. Amino acids: CAISRENTEAFF.

The chain employs TRBV28 and TRBJ1-2; possibly TRBD1 for D (5 bases). Germline values: CDR1 MDHEN, CDR2 SYDVKM. CDR3 length equals 14 residues. Trimming took 6 bases from V and 1 from J, leaving 12 bases between them. CDR3 sequence reads: CASRIQGGNYGYTF. The CDR3 bases are TGTGCCAGCAGAATCCAGGGAGGTAACTATGGCTACACCTTC.

The rearrangement links TRBV25-1 to TRBJ1-1; TRBD1 matches 9 bases. V trimming: 6 bases; J trimming: 0 bases; junction bases outside the gene matches: 14. The length of the CDR3 is 18 residues. Germline lookup yields CDR1 MGHDK and CDR2 SYGVNS. DNA of the CDR3: TGTGCCAGCAGCCCCTTGGGAACAGGGGGCTCGGTGAACACTGAAGCTTTCTTT. As protein: CASSPLGTGGSVNTEAFF.

Of note for this clone: This sample includes further DNA sequences coding for the same CDR3. The chain is built from TRBV5-1 and TRBJ1-4; 7 bases fit TRBD1. Germline CDR1 reads SGHRS; CDR2 reads YFSETQ. The CDR3 extends over 14 amino acids. With 2 bases clipped from V and 2 bases from J, the junction kept 0 bases outside the gene matches. The CDR3 region has the DNA TGCGCCAGCAGCTTACAGGGGACTAATGAAAAACTGTTTTTT. This gives the protein CASSLQGTNEKLFF.

This chain connects TRBV16 to TRBJ2-1; 10 bases map to TRBD1. This CDR3 has 15 amino acids. CDR1 KGHSY and CDR2 FQNENV come from the germline V gene. V shed 3 bases, J shed 9 bases, and the junction held 8 bases outside the gene matches. The CDR3 is CASSQRQGAGGEQFF. CDR3 nucleotides: TGTGCCAGCAGCCAGCGACAGGGGGCAGGTGGTGAGCAGTTCTTC. Full variable domain (remainder filled in from reference TRBV16 and TRBJ2-1): GEEVAQTPKHLVRGEGQKAKLYCAPIKGHSYVFWYQQVLKNEFKFLISFQNENVFDETGMPKERFSAKCLPNSPCSLEIQATKLEDSAVYFCASSQRQGAGGEQFFGPGTRLTVL.

The gene calls are TRBV5-1 and TRBJ2-2; perhaps TRBD1 as D (6 bases). The CDR3 extends over 13 amino acids. Deletions cut 6 bases from V and 3 bases from J, with 9 bases between. CDR1 and CDR2 from the germline V gene are SGHRS and YFSETQ. CDR3 loop: CASNRVDTGELFF. The CDR3 DNA sequence: TGCGCCAGCAACAGGGTAGACACCGGGGAGCTGTTTTTT.

This chain connects TRBV3-1 (or the pseudogene TRBV3-2) to TRBJ2-1, with D possibly being TRBD2 (6 bases). The V and J ends lost 1 base and 2 bases respectively, with 15 bases between them. Germline lookup yields CDR1 LGHDT and CDR2 YNNKEL (reference sequence). This CDR3 region has 17 residues. This CDR3 is CASSQGSSRGPYNEQFF. Here the CDR3 DNA reads TGTGCCAGCAGCCAAGGCTCCTCGCGGGGCCCCTACAATGAGCAGTTCTTC.

In its sample, this clone was seen a few times. The chain employs TRBV7-2 and TRBJ2-3, with D maybe TRBD2 (5 bases). The V and J ends lost 1 base and 3 bases respectively, with 14 bases between them. CDR3 length equals 16 residues. Germline CDR1 and CDR2: SGHTA and FQGNSA. Here the CDR3 reads CASSLVLGRRTDTQYF. In nucleotides, the CDR3 is TGTGCCAGCAGCTTAGTTCTGGGAAGGAGGACAGATACGCAGTATTTT.

The chain links TRBV6-2 or TRBV6-3 to TRBJ2-7; tentative D call: TRBD2 (6 bases). Germline values: CDR1 MNHEY, CDR2 SVGEGT. The CDR3 loop spans 13 amino acids. Trimming took off 5 bases at V and 3 bases at J, with 11 bases between the two ends. The DNA for the CDR3 is TGTGCCAGCAGTGCGGGGCAGGACTACGAGCAGTACTTC. Amino acids: CASSAGQDYEQYF.

The chain joins TRBV4-3 to TRBJ1-2, with D uncertain. Germline CDR1 is LGHNA and CDR2 is YSLEER. The V and J ends lost 0 bases and 5 bases respectively, with 10 bases between them. This CDR3 comprises 14 residues. CDR3 loop: CASSQDPRGYGYTF. As DNA, the CDR3 is TGCGCCAGCAGCCAAGATCCCCGGGGATATGGCTACACCTTC.

The chain is built from TRBV19 and TRBJ1-5; D remains unclear. Trimming cost V 6 bases and J 7 bases, with 16 bases left between them. Looked up from germline, CDR1 is LNHDA and CDR2 is SQIVND (reference sequence). The CDR3 has 14 residues. Here the CDR3 DNA reads TGTGCCAGTAGACACGGTGGAGGGCTCCAGCCCCAGCATTTT. It translates to CASRHGGGLQPQHF.

This clone was seen a handful of times. The genes are TRBV29-1 and TRBJ2-3, with TRBD2 matching over 7 bases. Looked up from germline, CDR1 is SQVTM and CDR2 is ANQGSEA. The CDR3 has 13 amino acids. The trim removed 6 bases at V and 5 bases at J, leaving 8 bases unmatched. CDR3 sequence: CSVGGPSGDTQYF. Written as DNA, the CDR3 is TGCAGCGTGGGAGGGCCCTCGGGAGATACGCAGTATTTT.

V is TRBV15 and J is TRBJ1-5, with D tentatively TRBD1 (6 bases). This CDR3 has 20 amino acids. V gave up 0 bases and J gave up 3 bases, with 24 bases separating them. In germline, CDR1 is LNHNV, CDR2 YYDKDF (reference sequence). CDR3 sequence: CATSRDPNLIQGPNNQPQHF. In DNA, the CDR3 is TGTGCCACCAGCAGAGATCCGAATCTGATACAGGGACCTAACAATCAGCCCCAGCATTTT. The full variable domain, rest sourced from reference TRBV15 and TRBJ1-5, is DAMVIQNPRYQVTQFGKPVTLSCSQTLNHNVMYWYQQKSSQAPKLLFHYYDKDFNNEADTPDNFQSRRPNTSFCFLDIRSPGLGDTAMYLCATSRDPNLIQGPNNQPQHFGDGTRLSIL.

V is TRBV27 and J is TRBJ2-3; D might be TRBD1 (5 bases). This CDR3 is 14 amino acids long. The V gene lost 5 bases and the J gene lost 2 bases, with 11 bases spanning the gap. The V gene's germline CDR1 is MNHEY and CDR2 SMNVEV (reference sequence). The CDR3 sequence is CASSGASTTDTQYF. The CDR3 DNA reads TGTGCCAGCAGTGGGGCCTCTACCACAGATACGCAGTATTTT.

This clone is medium-sized. As DNA, the CDR3 is TGTGCCAGCAGCCAAGATATCGCCCGGACTAGCGGGGGAACAGATACGCAGTATTTT. This sequence encodes CASSQDIARTSGGTDTQYF. V gene TRBV3-1 (or the pseudogene TRBV3-2) combines with J gene TRBJ2-3, with 13 bases that match TRBD2. CDR1 is LGHDT and CDR2 is YNNKEL in the germline V gene (reference sequence). The CDR3 has 19 amino acids. The ends lost 0 bases at V and 3 bases at J; junction bases unmatched: 9.

The genes are TRBV9 and TRBJ1-1; D ambiguous. From germline, CDR1 is SGDLS and CDR2 YYNGEE. Trimming took 5 bases from V and 0 from J, leaving 14 bases between them. CDR3 size: 15 residues. CDR3 sequence reads: CASSAQVLLNTEAFF. CDR3 bases: TGTGCCAGCAGTGCCCAGGTTCTTTTGAACACTGAAGCTTTCTTT. The full variable domain, rest sourced from reference TRBV9 and TRBJ1-1, is DSGVTQTPKHLITATGQRVTLRCSPRSGDLSVYWYQQSLDQGLQFLIQYYNGEERAKGNILERFSAQQFPDLHSELNLSSLELGDSALYFCASSAQVLLNTEAFFGQGTRLTVV.

There are many counts of this clone. The chain recombines TRBV24-1 with TRBJ1-2; 7 bases map to TRBD1. J was trimmed by 2 bases and V by 1 base; bases with no gene match: 3. The V gene's germline CDR1 is KGHDR and CDR2 SFDVKD. There are 15 residues in the CDR3. CDR3 sequence: CATSDLSTGNYGYTF. Here the CDR3 DNA reads TGTGCCACCAGTGATTTATCGACAGGGAACTATGGCTACACCTTC.

The gene calls are TRBV10-3 and TRBJ2-5; TRBD1 is a possible D gene (7 bases). The ends were cut back, 5 bases at V and 5 bases at J, with 12 bases in the middle. The CDR3 extends over 13 amino acids. CDR1 is ENHRY and CDR2 is SYGVKD in the germline V gene. The CDR3 region is CAISPAGGETQYF. The CDR3, as DNA: TGTGCCATCAGTCCGGCAGGGGGGGAGACCCAGTACTTC.

V is TRBV7-6 and J is TRBJ2-1; TRBD2 matches at 14 bases. V shed 5 bases and J 5 bases; nucleotides not matched to a gene: 8. The germline CDR1 and CDR2 sequences are SGHVS and FNYEAQ. The CDR3 is made up of 17 amino acids. Here the CDR3 DNA reads TGTGCCAGCAGCCGGACTAGCGGGGGGATCCGCAACAATGAGCAGTTCTTC. Translated, it gives CASSRTSGGIRNNEQFF.

This clone came up once. V and J are TRBV7-9 and TRBJ2-7; 7 bases are shared with TRBD2. Germline CDR1 and CDR2: SEHNR and FQNEAQ (reference sequence). J gave up 7 bases and V 7 bases, and 4 bases lay outside the gene matches. The CDR3 runs 11 residues. In DNA, the CDR3 is TGTGCCAGCACAAGGGGAGGGGAGCAGTACTTC. Protein product: CASTRGGEQYF. Filled out from reference TRBV7-9 and TRBJ2-7, the complete variable domain reads DTGVSQNPRHKITKRGQNVTFRCDPISEHNRLYWYRQTLGQGPEFLTYFQNEAQLEKSRLLSDRFSAERPKGSFSTLEIQRTEQGDSAMYLCASTRGGEQYFGPGTRLTVT.

CDR3 in DNA: TGTGCCAGCAGCGATCGGACAGGGCGTGCGAACATTCAGTACTTC. This sequence encodes CASSDRTGRANIQYF. The chain uses TRBV7-9 and TRBJ2-4, with TRBD1 matching over 8 bases. Germline assignment: CDR1 SEHNR and CDR2 FQNEAQ (reference sequence). This CDR3 region has 15 residues. V gave up 5 bases and J gave up 7 bases; unmatched junction bases: 10.